These 10 T cell receptor beta chains originate from one sample sequenced in a study of regulatory T cells in long-lasting Graves disease. According to the study, TCR beta libraries were built with iRepertoire HTBI primers and CDR3-region Arm-PCR. Using its own MiXCR run on the multiplex PCR reads, TCRdb lists one record per CDR3 protein. The sample lists 420,000 or so distinct CDR3 sequences, 20% to 25% occurring once. As for time point: persistent/refractory GD, antithyroid drugs over 5 years with positive TRAb. After RNA was extracted from PBMCs, the TCR library was made from it. This specimen was peripheral blood mononuclear cells (PBMCs), taken when the disease was refractory, from a patient treated with antithyroid drugs. The source is a female donor with Graves disease.

The chain has TRBV27 and TRBJ1-2; unclear D gene. CDR1 and CDR2 from the germline V gene are MNHEY and SMNVEV (reference sequence). Trimming stripped 3 bases from V and 6 bases from J, with 11 bases between. The CDR3 runs 13 residues. As DNA, the CDR3 is TGTGCCAGCAGTTTTGGTCCAATGGATGGCTACACCTTC. Translation: CASSFGPMDGYTF.

In its sample, this clonotype was seen many times. The genes are TRBV24-1 and TRBJ2-7, with 11 nucleotides matching TRBD1. Trimming at V came to 5 bases and at J to 2 bases, leaving 4 bases not matched to a gene. The germline CDR1 and CDR2 sequences are KGHDR and SFDVKD. This CDR3 is 15 amino acids long. This chain's CDR3 is CATSGGTGGTYEQYF. In DNA, the CDR3 is TGTGCCACCAGTGGAGGGACAGGGGGGACCTACGAGCAGTACTTC.

As to this clonotype: The final CDR3 position lacks the conserved phenylalanine or tryptophan, pointing to a likely read error. V and J are TRBV15 and TRBJ2-7; D unclear. This CDR3 is built from 14 residues. CDR1 and CDR2 (germline): LNHNV, YYDKDF (reference sequence). Trimming took off 0 bases at V and 0 bases at J, with 6 bases between the two ends. CDR3 coding DNA: TGTGCCACCAGCAGAGATGCTCGCTCCTACGAGCAGTACCTC. Translating it yields CATSRDARSYEQYL.

The rearrangement joins TRBV10-3 to TRBJ1-3; 8 nucleotides match TRBD1. This CDR3 has 14 residues. The junction had 5 bases not matched to a gene; V was cut back by 3 bases and J by 7 bases. The germline V gene encodes CDR1 ENHRY and CDR2 SYGVKD. This CDR3 is CAISDRGLPNTIYF. Here the CDR3 DNA reads TGTGCCATCAGTGACAGGGGGCTTCCGAACACCATATATTTT.

The chain is built from TRBV5-6 and TRBJ2-5, with a tentative D call TRBD1 (6 bases). Trimming shortened V by 2 bases and J by 2 bases, and 28 bases separated the two germline ends. Per the germline V gene, CDR1 is SGHDT and CDR2 is YYEEEE. The CDR3 is 20 amino acids. The CDR3 is CASSFVPGTSYPPKQETQYF. CDR3 sequence (DNA): TGTGCCAGCAGCTTCGTACCTGGGACATCCTATCCCCCTAAACAAGAGACCCAGTACTTC. The full variable domain, completed using reference TRBV5-6 and TRBJ2-5, is DAGVTQSPTHLIKTRGQQVTLRCSPKSGHDTVSWYQQALGQGPQFIFQYYEEEERQRGNFPDRFSGHQFPNYSSELNVNALLLGDSALYLCASSFVPGTSYPPKQETQYFGPGTRLLVL.

Ten or more counts support this clonotype. The chain links TRBV28 to TRBJ1-2, with 9 bases fitting TRBD1. Trimming at V came to 6 bases and at J to 1 base, leaving 9 bases not matched to a gene. This CDR3 region has 16 residues. Germline V gives CDR1 MDHEN, CDR2 SYDVKM. CDR3 in amino acids: CASSGTGNVYNYGYTF. As DNA, the CDR3 is TGTGCCAGCAGCGGGACAGGGAATGTATATAACTATGGCTACACCTTC.

This clonotype has more than one count but fewer than ten. V and J are TRBV27 and TRBJ2-7; weak D call: TRBD2 (6 bases). The CDR3 has 13 amino acids. Trimming pared 7 bases from V and 3 bases from J, leaving 13 bases between. Germline V CDR1 and CDR2: MNHEY, SMNVEV (reference sequence). CDR3 residues: CASTRTGDYEQYF. CDR3 sequence (DNA): TGTGCCAGCACCCGGACGGGAGACTACGAGCAGTACTTC.

This clonotype has only a few counts. The genes are TRBV29-1 and TRBJ2-7; D ambiguous. V lost 5 bases and J lost 5, with 16 bases in between. Germline V gene sequence: CDR1 SQVTM, CDR2 ANQGSEA. The CDR3 contains 13 residues. The CDR3 nucleotides are TGCAGCGTTCGAGGACGTTTTGTTCACGAGCAGTACTTC. It yields the protein CSVRGRFVHEQYF.

This chain's CDR3 is CASSNRRGPETQYF. The CDR3 nucleotides read TGTGCCAGTAGTAATCGCAGGGGTCCAGAGACCCAGTACTTC. The chain links TRBV19 to TRBJ2-5; tentative D call: TRBD1 (6 bases). V dropped 4 bases and J dropped 4 bases, with 13 bases sitting between them. CDR1 and CDR2 from the germline V gene are LNHDA and SQIVND (reference sequence). The CDR3 loop spans 14 amino acids.

This clonotype was counted only a few times. This sequence joins TRBV5-1 and TRBJ2-2, with D unresolved. V lost 6 bases and J lost 3, with 3 bases in between. This CDR3 has 11 amino acids. CDR1 is SGHRS and CDR2 is YFSETQ in the germline V gene. The CDR3 here is CASTYTGELFF. The CDR3 DNA is TGCGCCAGCACCTACACCGGGGAGCTGTTTTTT.